This paragraph reports one T cell receptor (beta chain). The data were produced by immunoSEQ multiplex PCR, yet TCRdb's version contains in-frame clones alone and is incomplete. The table lists tens of thousands of clones, about nine tenths of them singletons. The data derive from a study of blood T cell repertoires in COVID-19. Study details: Collection of acute and convalescent COVID-19 samples took place in the United States, Italy and Spain.

The sequenced sample consisted of peripheral blood. This receptor was identified in a man aged 60 to 75 with COVID-19, enrolled during active disease.

CDR3 nucleotide sequence: TGTGCCAGCAGCCATGGAGGACTAGCGGGAGTTGAGCAGTACTTC. This translates into CASSHGGLAGVEQYF. The chain couples TRBV6-2 or TRBV6-3 to TRBJ2-7; 13 positions match TRBD2. V lost 6 bases, J lost 7 bases, and 9 bases stayed unmatched. The length of the CDR3 is 15 residues. The germline V gene encodes CDR1 MNHEY and CDR2 SVGEGT.